What follows is one T cell receptor beta chain and its context. These data come from a study of blood T cell repertoires in COVID-19. Turning to the study itself: Some COVID-19 samples were acute and others convalescent; all came from the United States, Italy and Spain.

CDR3 length equals 12 residues. Germline-derived CDR1 and CDR2 are SEHNR and FQNEAQ (reference sequence). Between the trimmed V and J ends, which lost 2 bases and 8 bases, there was a span of 9 bases. The table came from immunoSEQ multiplex PCR; TCRdb's copy has only in-frame clones and leaves some out. This table has hundreds of thousands of clones, over 75% appearing once. Participant age was roughly 18 to 89 years, and participants resided in fewer than 25 US areas. Participants had their cohort set by participant-reported clinical history. Symptom resolution, clearance, or two negative PCRs marked the recovered donors of Cohort 3.

This TCR was recovered from a woman under 30 who had recovered from COVID-19. The V call is TRBV7-9, the J call TRBJ1-1, with D hard to call. Material: PBMCs or T cells enriched from blood (not recorded which). CDR3 coding DNA: TGTGCCAGCAGCTTAATGGGCAGAGAAGCTTTCTTT. Protein: CASSLMGREAFF.